The TCR beta chain under discussion was sequenced for a study of blood T cells in healthy people across ages. V gave up 1 base and J gave up 1 base; unmatched junction bases: 7. The CDR3 contains 15 residues. CDR1 and CDR2 from the germline V gene are SQVTM and ANQGSEA. In the case of this clonotype: Antigen specificity is unknown.

A second PCR of about 7 to 12 cycles used a sample-barcoded 5' primer and a J-beta primer mix. Researchers report that a template-switch adaptor with 12 random nucleotides tagged each cDNA molecule. Every individual sample yielded 2.5 million or more paired-end reads (each containing CDR3). MiXCR, applied by TCRdb to the 5' RACE reads, yields one record per CDR3 protein. The sample has 1.5 million to 2 million distinct CDR3 sequences, approximately 28% seen once; the top ten hold 7.7%. General study results and limits: Researchers deemed the diversity estimates from one million T cells underestimates. A greater number of naive CD4+ cells and higher diversity distinguished long-lived donors from aged donors.

The clonotype comes from a woman in her 30s in good health. This chain connects TRBV29-1 to TRBJ2-7, with 7 nucleotides matching TRBD1. The sample was blood. CDR3 sequence (DNA): TGCAGCGTTGAAGGGCCGGGACAGCGGTCCTACGAGCAGTACTTC. This sequence encodes CSVEGPGQRSYEQYF.